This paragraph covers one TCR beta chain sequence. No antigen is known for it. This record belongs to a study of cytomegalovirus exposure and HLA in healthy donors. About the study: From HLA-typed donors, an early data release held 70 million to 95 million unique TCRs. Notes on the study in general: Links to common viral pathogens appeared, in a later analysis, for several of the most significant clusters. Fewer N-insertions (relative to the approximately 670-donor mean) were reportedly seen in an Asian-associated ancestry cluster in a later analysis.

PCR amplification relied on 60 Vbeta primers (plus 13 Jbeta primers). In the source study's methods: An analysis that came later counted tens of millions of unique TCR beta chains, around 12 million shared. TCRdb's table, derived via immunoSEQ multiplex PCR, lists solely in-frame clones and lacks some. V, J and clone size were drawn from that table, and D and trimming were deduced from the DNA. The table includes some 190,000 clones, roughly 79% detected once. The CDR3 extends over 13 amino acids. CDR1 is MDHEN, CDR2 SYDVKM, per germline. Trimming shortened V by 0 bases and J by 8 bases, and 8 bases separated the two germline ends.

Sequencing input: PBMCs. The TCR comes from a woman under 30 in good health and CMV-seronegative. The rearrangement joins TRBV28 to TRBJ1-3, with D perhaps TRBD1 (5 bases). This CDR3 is CASSLWGEDTIYF. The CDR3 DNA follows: TGTGCCAGCAGTTTATGGGGGGAGGACACCATATATTTT.